These 6 T cell receptor beta chains originate from one sample sequenced in a study of T cell responses to AZD1222 COVID-19 vaccine listed by TCRdb under 2021. Preparation of the library involved the immunoSEQ multiplex PCR assay. TCRdb's version of the immuneACCESS table is confined to in-frame rearrangements and falls short of the full clone set. An unresolved V gene accounts for under half of the shortfall where checked; the remainder is of unknown origin. The sample profile shows some 130,000 clones; roughly 93% of them were found once. Of the sample, roughly 0.96% is held by the ten largest clones. The time point label for this specimen denotes: baseline before first vaccination. Sequenced here: peripheral blood, sampled on day 0 of AZD1222 vaccination. These receptors all come from an adult in good health.

On this clone: At one end the junction does not follow the germline gene, possibly because of a read error. This chain uses TRBV6-1 with TRBJ1-3; D might be TRBD1 (6 bases). This CDR3 is 15 amino acids long. The germline V gene has CDR1 MNHNS and CDR2 SASEGT. In nucleotides, the CDR3 is TGTGCCAGCAGCGAAGGGGGACCTTCTGGAAACACCATATATTTT. This gives the protein CASSEGGPSGNTIYF.

This chain uses TRBV12-3 or TRBV12-4 with TRBJ2-7; D is undetermined. The V end lost 3 bases, the J end lost 4 bases, and 7 bases lay between the germline ends. The CDR3 loop spans 12 amino acids. The chain's CDR3 is CASSFGQYEQYF. For the CDR3, the DNA is TGTGCCAGCAGTTTTGGCCAGTACGAGCAGTACTTC.

The rearrangement joins TRBV27 to TRBJ2-7; 7 bases fit TRBD1. J was trimmed by 6 bases and V by 7 bases; bases with no gene match: 9. The V gene's germline CDR1 is MNHEY and CDR2 SMNVEV (reference sequence). The CDR3 runs 13 residues. The CDR3 nucleotides read TGTGCCAGCAAGAGGGGGCAGGGGCGCGAGCAGTACTTC. This gives the protein CASKRGQGREQYF.

The chain has TRBV10-2 and TRBJ2-3; D may be TRBD2 (7 bases). CDR3 length equals 16 residues. The ends were cut back, 0 bases at V and 1 base at J, with 11 bases in the middle. Germline values: CDR1 WSHSY, CDR2 SAAADI. The CDR3 here is CASSESGGLGTDTQYF. CDR3 bases: TGCGCCAGCAGTGAGTCGGGGGGGCTTGGCACAGATACGCAGTATTTT.

V and J are TRBV30 and TRBJ1-1; maybe TRBD1 (5 bases). The V gene lost 4 bases and the J gene lost 2 bases, with 11 bases spanning the gap. This CDR3 has 13 amino acids. The V gene's germline CDR1 is GTSNPN and CDR2 SVGIG (reference sequence). The CDR3 bases are TGTGCCTGGAAAGGGAGGGGTAACACTGAAGCTTTCTTT. The encoded protein is CAWKGRGNTEAFF.

This chain joins TRBV7-3 and TRBJ2-3; D call uncertain. Germline CDR1 is SGHTA and CDR2 is FQGTGA. The V end was cut by 2 bases, the J end by 5 bases, with 14 bases between. The length of the CDR3 is 15 residues. The CDR3 spells CASSLDRVSEDTQYF. Written as DNA, the CDR3 is TGTGCCAGCAGCTTAGATCGGGTTTCCGAAGATACGCAGTATTTT.